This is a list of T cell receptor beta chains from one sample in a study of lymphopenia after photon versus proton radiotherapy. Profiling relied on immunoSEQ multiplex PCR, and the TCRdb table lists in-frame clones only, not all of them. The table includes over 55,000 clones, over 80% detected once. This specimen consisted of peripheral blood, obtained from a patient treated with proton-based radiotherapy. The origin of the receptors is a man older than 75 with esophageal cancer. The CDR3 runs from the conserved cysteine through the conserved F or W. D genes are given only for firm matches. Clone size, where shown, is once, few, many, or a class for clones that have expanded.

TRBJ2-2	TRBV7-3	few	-	CASSLFPTSAYTGELFF	TGTGCCAGCAGCTTATTCCCCACTAGTGCCTACACCGGGGAGCTGTTTTTT
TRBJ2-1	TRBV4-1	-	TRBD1	CASSQGQGAWNEQFF	TGCGCCAGCAGCCAAGGGCAGGGGGCATGGAATGAGCAGTTCTTC
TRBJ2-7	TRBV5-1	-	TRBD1	CASSLDVFTGGSEQYF	TGCGCCAGCAGCTTGGATGTCTTTACAGGGGGAAGCGAGCAGTACTTC
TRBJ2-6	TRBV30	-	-	CAWSVRGSGANVLTF	TGTGCCTGGAGTGTACGGGGTTCTGGGGCCAACGTCCTGACTTTC
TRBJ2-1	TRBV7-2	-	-	CASSQGLPSEQFF	TGTGCCAGCAGCCAGGGCCTTCCCAGTGAGCAGTTCTTC
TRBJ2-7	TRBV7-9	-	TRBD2	CASSLVIGRGTYEQYF	TGTGCCAGCAGCTTAGTTATCGGGAGGGGAACCTACGAGCAGTACTTC
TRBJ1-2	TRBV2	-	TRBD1	CASTSRQGDGYTF	TGTGCCAGCACTAGCCGACAGGGTGATGGCTACACCTTC
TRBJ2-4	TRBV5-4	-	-	CASSPPGAIQYF	TGTGCCAGCAGCCCCCCGGGTGCGATTCAGTACTTC
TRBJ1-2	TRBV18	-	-	CASLETPGYYGYTF	TGTGCCAGCTTAGAAACCCCGGGGTACTATGGCTACACCTTC
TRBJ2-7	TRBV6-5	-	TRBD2	CASTTGSGGVYEQYF	TGTGCCAGCACCACCGGATCGGGGGGGGTCTACGAGCAGTACTTC
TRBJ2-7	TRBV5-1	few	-	CASSPAARDLYEQYF	TGCGCCAGCAGCCCGGCCGCACGGGACCTCTACGAGCAGTACTTC
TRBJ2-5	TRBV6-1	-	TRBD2	CASTLAGGDQETQYF	TGTGCCAGCACGTTGGCGGGAGGGGACCAAGAGACCCAGTACTTC
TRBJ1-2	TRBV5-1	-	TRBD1	CASSQTGENGYTF	TGCGCCAGCAGCCAGACAGGGGAGAACGGCTACACCTTC
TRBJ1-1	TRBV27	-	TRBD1	CASSTNRGLTEAFF	TGTGCCAGCAGTACAAACAGGGGTTTGACTGAAGCTTTCTTT
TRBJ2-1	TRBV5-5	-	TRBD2	CASSLTTSGHEQFF	TGTGCCAGCAGCCTGACGACTAGCGGCCACGAGCAGTTCTTC
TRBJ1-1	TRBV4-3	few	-	CASSQDRVNTEAFF	TGCGCCAGCAGCCAAGATCGGGTGAACACTGAAGCTTTCTTT
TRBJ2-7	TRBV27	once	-	CASSLVPPGVEQYF	TGTGCCAGCAGTTTGGTCCCTCCTGGTGTCGAGCAGTACTTC
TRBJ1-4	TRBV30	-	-	CAWSGWALDEKLFF	TGTGCCTGGAGTGGGTGGGCGTTGGATGAAAAACTGTTTTTT
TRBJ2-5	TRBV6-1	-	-	CASSVRDQGTQYF	TGTGCCAGCAGCGTCCGGGACCAGGGGACCCAGTACTTC
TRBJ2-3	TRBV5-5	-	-	CASSLKTGLDTQYF	TGTGCCAGCAGCTTAAAAACAGGGCTAGATACGCAGTATTTT
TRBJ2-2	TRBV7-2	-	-	CASSSTKGGSNTGELFF	TGTGCCAGCAGCTCGACCAAGGGGGGTAGTAACACCGGGGAGCTGTTTTTT
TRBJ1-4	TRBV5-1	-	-	CASSLASGSTNEKLFF	TGCGCCAGCAGCTTGGCTTCGGGATCCACAAATGAAAAACTGTTTTTT
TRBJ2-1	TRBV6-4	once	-	CASSAGESEQFF	TGTGCCAGCAGTGCAGGGGAGAGTGAGCAGTTCTTC
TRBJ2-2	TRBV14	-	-	CASSQGTWNTGELFF	TGTGCCAGCAGCCAAGGAACCTGGAACACCGGGGAGCTGTTTTTT
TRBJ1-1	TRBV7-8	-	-	CASSRLMNTEAFF	TGTGCCAGCAGCCGGCTAATGAACACTGAAGCTTTCTTT
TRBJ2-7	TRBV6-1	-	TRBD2	CASRVIAGPTYEQYF	TGTGCCAGCAGGGTAATAGCGGGGCCTACCTACGAGCAGTACTTC
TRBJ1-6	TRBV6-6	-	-	CASSQHQGRSPLHF	TGTGCCAGCAGCCAACACCAGGGTAGGTCACCCCTCCACTTT
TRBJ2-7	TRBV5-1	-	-	CASSLAGDTYEQYF	TGCGCCAGCAGCTTGGCAGGGGATACCTACGAGCAGTACTTC
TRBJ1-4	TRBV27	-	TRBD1	CASRRQGFDEKLFF	TGTGCCAGCAGGCGACAGGGGTTTGATGAAAAACTGTTTTTT
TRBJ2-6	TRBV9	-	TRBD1	CASSARRDRGFGANVLTF	TGTGCCAGCAGCGCCCGGAGGGACAGGGGGTTTGGGGCCAACGTCCTGACTTTC
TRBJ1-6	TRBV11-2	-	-	CASSLGRDTQSISNSPLHF	TGTGCCAGCAGCTTAGGACGGGACACCCAATCAATTTCAAATTCACCCCTCCACTTT
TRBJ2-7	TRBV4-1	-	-	CASSQDSTTVPYEQYF	TGCGCCAGCAGCCAAGATAGTACGACAGTGCCCTACGAGCAGTACTTC
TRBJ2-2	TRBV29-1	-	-	CSAGGGAGELFF	TGCAGCGCAGGAGGGGGGGCCGGGGAGCTGTTTTTT
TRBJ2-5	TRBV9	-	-	CASSVGTSETQYF	TGTGCCAGCAGCGTAGGGACATCCGAGACCCAGTACTTC
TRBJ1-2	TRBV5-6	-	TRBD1	CASSLAGTGYGYTF	TGTGCCAGCAGCTTGGCCGGGACAGGCTATGGCTACACCTTC
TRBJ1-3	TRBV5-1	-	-	CASSPGSSGNTIYF	TGCGCCAGCAGCCCGGGTAGCTCTGGAAACACCATATATTTT
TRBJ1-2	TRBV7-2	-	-	CASSLSSLTVGYTF	TGTGCCAGCAGCTTAAGCTCCTTGACAGTCGGCTACACCTTC
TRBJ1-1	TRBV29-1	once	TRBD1	CSVKGQGNTEAFF	TGCAGCGTTAAGGGACAGGGGAACACTGAAGCTTTCTTT
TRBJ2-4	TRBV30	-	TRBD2	CAWSVRTGGIQYF	TGTGCCTGGAGTGTACGTACGGGGGGCATTCAGTACTTC
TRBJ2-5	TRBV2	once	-	CASGPGEETQYF	TGTGCCAGCGGTCCAGGGGAGGAGACCCAGTACTTC
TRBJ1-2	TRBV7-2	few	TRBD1	CASRPLMTGNYGYTF	TGTGCCAGCAGACCTCTTATGACAGGGAACTATGGCTACACCTTC
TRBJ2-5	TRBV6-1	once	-	CASSEQDIGGETQYF	TGTGCCAGCAGCGAGCAGGACATCGGTGGGGAGACCCAGTACTTC
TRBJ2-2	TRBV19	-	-	CASSIGAGNTGELFF	TGTGCCAGTAGTATAGGGGCAGGGAACACCGGGGAGCTGTTTTTT
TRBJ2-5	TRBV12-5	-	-	CASGLAKEVGTRTQYF	TGTGCTAGTGGTTTGGCTAAGGAGGTTGGGACACGGACCCAGTACTTC
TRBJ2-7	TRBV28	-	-	CASRSGVGVYYEQYF	TGTGCCAGCAGATCTGGGGTAGGGGTTTACTACGAGCAGTACTTC
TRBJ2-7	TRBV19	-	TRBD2	CASSASGTSGYEQYF	TGTGCCAGTAGTGCCTCCGGGACTAGCGGCTACGAGCAGTACTTC
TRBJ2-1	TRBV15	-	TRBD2	CATSRDLAGGSSEQFF	TGTGCCACCAGCAGAGATCTGGCGGGGGGCTCCTCTGAGCAGTTCTTC
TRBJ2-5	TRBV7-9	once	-	CASSLAATTQETQYF	TGTGCCAGCAGCTTAGCTGCTACAACCCAAGAGACCCAGTACTTC
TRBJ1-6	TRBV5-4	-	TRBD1	CASSRTGSNNSPLHF	TGTGCCAGCAGCCGGACAGGCTCCAATAATTCACCCCTCCACTTT
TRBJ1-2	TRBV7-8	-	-	CASSLEFGGGARGYTF	TGTGCCAGCAGCTTAGAATTTGGTGGGGGGGCGCGGGGCTACACCTTC
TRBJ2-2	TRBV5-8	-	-	CASSFRLGRDLTGELFF	TGTGCCAGCAGCTTCAGGTTAGGACGGGACCTCACCGGGGAGCTGTTTTTT
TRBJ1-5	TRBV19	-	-	CASSIRVGNGNQPQHF	TGTGCCAGTAGTATCCGTGTGGGGAATGGCAATCAGCCCCAGCATTTT
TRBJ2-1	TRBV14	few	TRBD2	CASSQGLAGGVDEQFF	TGTGCCAGCAGCCAGGGACTAGCGGGAGGAGTCGATGAGCAGTTCTTC
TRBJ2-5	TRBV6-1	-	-	CASSEGGTHGGTQYF	TGTGCCAGCAGTGAAGGGGGGACCCACGGCGGTACCCAGTACTTC
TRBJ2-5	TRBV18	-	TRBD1	CASSRDRGQETQYF	TGTGCCAGCTCAAGGGACAGGGGGCAGGAGACCCAGTACTTC